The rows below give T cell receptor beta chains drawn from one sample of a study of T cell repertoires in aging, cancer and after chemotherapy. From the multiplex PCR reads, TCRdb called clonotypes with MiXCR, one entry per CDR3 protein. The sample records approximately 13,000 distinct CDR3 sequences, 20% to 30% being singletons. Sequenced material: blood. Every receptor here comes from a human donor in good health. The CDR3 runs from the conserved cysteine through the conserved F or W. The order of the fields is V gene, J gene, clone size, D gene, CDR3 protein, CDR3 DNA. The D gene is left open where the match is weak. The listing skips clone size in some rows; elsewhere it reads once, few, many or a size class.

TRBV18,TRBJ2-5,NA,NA,CASSPYGSEGETQYF,TGTGCCAGCTCACCATACGGATCCGAGGGGGAGACCCAGTACTTC
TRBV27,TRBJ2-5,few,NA,CASSLADRIQETQYF,TGTGCCAGCAGTTTAGCTGACAGAATCCAAGAGACCCAGTACTTC
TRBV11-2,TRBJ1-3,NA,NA,CASEGTGNTIYF,TGTGCCAGCGAGGGAACGGGAAACACCATATATTTT
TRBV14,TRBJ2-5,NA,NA,CASMRSGAHQETQYF,TGTGCCAGCATGCGCAGTGGGGCCCACCAAGAGACCCAGTACTTC
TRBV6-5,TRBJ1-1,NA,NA,CANSLVSPDGAFF,TGTGCCAACAGCTTAGTGTCGCCTGATGGAGCTTTCTTT
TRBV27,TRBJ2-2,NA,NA,CASSPSYRELFF,TGTGCCAGCAGTCCCAGCTACAGGGAGCTGTTTTTT
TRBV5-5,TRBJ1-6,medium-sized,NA,CASSLARTAYHNSPLHF,TGTGCCAGCAGCTTGGCCCGGACAGCATACCATAATTCACCCCTCCACTTT
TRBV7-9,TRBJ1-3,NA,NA,CASSPLRDLYF,TGTGCCAGCAGTCCCCTCCGGGACCTCTATTTT
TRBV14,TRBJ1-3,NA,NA,CASSQDGNTIYF,TGTGCCAGCAGCCAAGACGGAAACACCATATATTTT
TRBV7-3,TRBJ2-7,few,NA,CASSPSANSYEQYF,TGTGCCAGCAGCCCCAGCGCCAACTCCTACGAGCAGTACTTC
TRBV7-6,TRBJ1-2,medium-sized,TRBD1,CASSSWTGGYTF,TGTGCCAGCAGCTCTTGGACAGGGGGCTACACCTTC
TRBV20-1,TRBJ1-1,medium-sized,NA,CSARSGYTEAFF,TGCAGTGCTAGGTCCGGGTACACTGAAGCTTTCTTT
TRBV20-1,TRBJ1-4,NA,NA,CSARQPSTNEKLFF,TGCAGTGCTAGGCAGCCTTCAACTAATGAAAAACTGTTTTTT
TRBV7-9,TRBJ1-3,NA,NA,CASSLAQISSGNTIYF,TGTGCCAGCAGCTTGGCACAGATCAGCTCTGGAAACACCATATATTTT
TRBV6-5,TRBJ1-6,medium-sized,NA,CASKDNHRSPLHF,TGTGCCAGCAAAGACAATCATCGGTCACCCCTCCACTTT
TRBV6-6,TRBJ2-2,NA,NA,CASSYSGAANTGELFF,TGTGCCAGCAGTTACTCGGGGGCAGCGAACACCGGGGAGCTGTTTTTT
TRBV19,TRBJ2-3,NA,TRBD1,CASKVGTASTDTQYF,TGTGCCAGTAAAGTGGGGACAGCAAGCACAGATACGCAGTATTTT
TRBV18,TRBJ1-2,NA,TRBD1,CASSPGQGANGYTF,TGTGCCAGCTCACCCGGACAGGGGGCTAATGGCTACACCTTC
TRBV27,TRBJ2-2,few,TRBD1,CASKLRQGTNTGELFF,TGTGCCAGCAAACTTAGACAGGGTACGAACACCGGGGAGCTGTTTTTT
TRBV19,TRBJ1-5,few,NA,CASSLGAVGNQPQHF,TGTGCCAGTAGTCTCGGGGCGGTCGGCAATCAGCCCCAGCATTTT
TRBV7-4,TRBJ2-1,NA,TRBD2,CASSFGPGTTYEQFF,TGTGCCAGCAGCTTTGGACCCGGGACTACCTACGAGCAGTTCTTC
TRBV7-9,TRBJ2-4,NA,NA,CASSLGAGRPKNIQYF,TGTGCCAGCAGCTTAGGGGCGGGGAGACCCAAAAACATTCAGTACTTC
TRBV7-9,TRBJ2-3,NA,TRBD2,CASSSFGGGGTDTQYF,TGTGCCAGCAGCTCCTTTGGGGGGGGGGGTACAGATACGCAGTATTTT